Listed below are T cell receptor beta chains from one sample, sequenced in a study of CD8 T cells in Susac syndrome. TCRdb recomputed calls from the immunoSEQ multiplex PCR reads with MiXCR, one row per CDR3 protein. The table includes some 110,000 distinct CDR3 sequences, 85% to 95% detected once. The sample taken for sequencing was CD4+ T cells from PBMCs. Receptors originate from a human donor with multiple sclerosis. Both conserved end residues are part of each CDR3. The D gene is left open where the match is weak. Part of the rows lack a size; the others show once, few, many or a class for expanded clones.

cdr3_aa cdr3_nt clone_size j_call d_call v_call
CASSQEDRNEKLFF TGCGCCAGCAGCCAAGAGGACCGGAATGAAAAACTGTTTTTT . TRBJ1-4 . TRBV4-1
CASSMSQGARNTEAFF TGTGCCAGTAGTATGAGTCAGGGGGCCAGGAACACTGAAGCTTTCTTT . TRBJ1-1 TRBD1 TRBV19
CASSTSTSGETQYF TGTGCCAGCAGCACCTCAACTAGCGGCGAGACCCAGTACTTC once TRBJ2-5 TRBD2 TRBV6-5
CASSLVQERGGAFF TGCGCCAGCAGCTTGGTCCAGGAAAGAGGGGGAGCTTTCTTT . TRBJ1-1 . TRBV5-1
CASSQNGLKQFF TGTGCTAGCAGCCAGAACGGCCTGAAGCAGTTCTTC . TRBJ2-1 . TRBV7-7
CASSSRGQGAVGYTF TGTGCCAGCAGCTCCCGAGGACAGGGGGCGGTTGGCTACACCTTC . TRBJ1-2 TRBD1 TRBV14
CASSLPGGEGYTF TGTGCCAGCAGTTTACCAGGGGGCGAGGGCTACACCTTC once TRBJ1-2 TRBD1 TRBV28
CASSPSQAYEQYF TGTGCCAGCTCACCATCTCAAGCCTACGAGCAGTACTTC once TRBJ2-7 . TRBV18
CSAGPNPPIRDGEQFF TGCAGTGCTGGACCGAACCCTCCGATCCGCGACGGTGAGCAGTTCTTC . TRBJ2-1 . TRBV20-1
CASSQFSPRRKETQYF TGCGCCAGCAGTCAATTTAGTCCCAGGCGGAAAGAGACCCAGTACTTC once TRBJ2-5 . TRBV23-1
CASSIIRGYNSPLHF TGTGCCAGCAGTATCATCCGGGGCTATAATTCACCCCTCCACTTT . TRBJ1-6 . TRBV28
CASIRQGPSPYEQYF TGTGCCAGCATTCGACAGGGCCCCTCGCCCTACGAGCAGTACTTC . TRBJ2-7 TRBD1 TRBV6-1
CASSPDPSSYNEQFF TGTGCCAGCAGCCCGGACCCGAGCTCCTACAATGAGCAGTTCTTC . TRBJ2-1 . TRBV7-9
CASSVDRTGEAFF TGTGCCAGCAGCGTAGATCGGACAGGTGAAGCTTTCTTT . TRBJ1-1 TRBD1 TRBV9
CSARERGGAYNEQFF TGCAGTGCTAGAGAACGCGGGGGGGCCTACAATGAGCAGTTCTTC . TRBJ2-1 TRBD2 TRBV20-1
CSVRIARGIEAFF TGCAGCGTCCGAATAGCACGGGGGATTGAAGCTTTCTTT . TRBJ1-1 . TRBV29-1
CAWGTGKENEQYF TGTGCCTGGGGGACAGGGAAGGAAAACGAGCAGTACTTC . TRBJ2-7 TRBD1 TRBV30
CASNQQGLANYGYTF TGTGCCAGCAACCAACAGGGACTAGCTAACTATGGCTACACCTTC . TRBJ1-2 . TRBV2
CASSSGTSGGAIETQYF TGTGCCAGCAGCTCCGGGACTAGCGGGGGGGCCATAGAGACCCAGTACTTC . TRBJ2-5 TRBD2 TRBV7-9
CATSKLSSGEDTQYF TGTGCCACCAGCAAATTGTCTAGCGGGGAAGATACGCAGTATTTT . TRBJ2-3 TRBD2 TRBV15
CASSLAYPDSSLEVLTF TGCGCCAGCAGCTTAGCTTACCCGGACAGTTCCCTGGAAGTCCTGACTTTC . TRBJ2-6 . TRBV5-1
CASRRDRGKLFF TGTGCCAGCAGGCGGGATCGCGGAAAACTGTTTTTT . TRBJ1-4 . TRBV6-1